Included here is one T cell receptor beta chain sequence, with context. This clone's antigen is unknown. No base qualities exist here, and no much larger clone lies one base off it. Each collaborating institution followed its own protocols to collect whole blood in K2EDTA tubes. For TCRbeta analysis, collaborator samples were shipped as frozen whole blood, as isolated PBMCs, or as DNA extracted from either sample type. TCRbeta CDR3 regions were amplified from genomic DNA using the immunoSEQ Assay, a bias-controlled multiplex PCR. Processing in the source paper ran as follows. Within the assay, amplification of reference gene primers was used to estimate how many nucleated cells each sample contained. Sequence reads were collapsed and filtered to measure the absolute abundance of every unique TCRbeta CDR3 rearrangement. Productive Simpson clonality was computed per sample as the square root of Simpson's diversity index over productive rearrangements. TCRdb provides this immuneACCESS table in a form limited to in-frame rearrangements. Some clones are lacking; in checked studies, under half of them reflect an unresolved V gene, and why the rest are absent is not known. That table furnishes V, J and clone size, whereas the DNA furnished D and trimming. The sample table records about 160,000 clones; about 85% of these occur just once. Of the sample, 3% to 4% falls within the top ten clones.

Trimming removed 4 bases from V and 5 bases from J, leaving 9 bases between the germline ends. The germline V gene (reference sequence) gives CDR1 as SGHNT and CDR2 as YYREEE. The CDR3 goes from the cysteine to the phenylalanine over 12 residues. Here the CDR3 DNA is all that survives: 36 bases in frame from base 1. This entry comes from a study of blood T cell repertoires in COVID-19 (dated by TCRdb to the early 2020s). Broadly, across the study: Samples covering the acute and convalescent phases of COVID-19 were provided by collaborators in the United States, Italy and Spain. The repertoires were released in a freely available public database meant as a resource for research on the immune response to SARS-CoV-2. Samples were obtained from the ongoing ImmuneRACE study (first 160 participants) and from about 1,300 subjects provided by 6 global collaborators. Sample metadata almost always included a de-identified subject ID, COVID-19 status, age in years and sex. Deeply sampled blood TCRbeta repertoires from subjects exposed to, actively infected with, or recovered from COVID-19 were included in the dataset. The material from the prospective study consisted of cDNA or gDNA derived from T cells, B-cell-depleted T cells, or PBMCs. Where HLA class I and class II types were available, the types were taken from metadata supplied by the sample provider, not from assay-based typing.

General conclusions and limits of the study: Clinical and demographic metadata were provided uncurated, with the amount varying by source and participant.

This clonotype originated in a human donor with acute or convalescent COVID-19. The donor label of this sample is uncertain. Recombination joined TRBV5-4 with TRBJ2-5; the D gene is perhaps TRBD1, from 5 matching bases. The sample taken for sequencing was peripheral blood. The nucleotide sequence is given as TGTGCCAGCAGCCTCAGGGATGAGACCCAGTACTTC. The encoded protein is CASSLRDETQYF.